The 8 T cell receptor beta chains given below trace back to one sample, sequenced in a study of blood T cell repertoires in COVID-19 (dated by TCRdb to the early 2020s). The method behind the library was the immunoSEQ multiplex PCR assay. The clones in this table, taken by TCRdb from immuneACCESS, are in-frame only. Not every clone is retained; where verified, under half of the shortfall comes from an unresolved V gene, and the cause of the rest is unknown. The sample data list under 200,000 clones, and 86% of these were observed just once. 0.75% to 0.9% of the sample belongs to the ten largest clones. The specimen was peripheral blood. Receptors were obtained from a woman aged 70-85 years with acute or convalescent COVID-19.

This chain uses TRBV11-2 with TRBJ2-2, with 9 positions matching TRBD2. CDR1 and CDR2 (germline): SGHAT, FQNNGV. V lost 6 bases to trimming and J lost 4 bases; unmatched junction nucleotides: 6. The CDR3 runs 15 residues. CDR3 nucleotide sequence: TGTGCCAGCAGTCGGGGACTAGCTGGCACCGGGGAGCTGTTTTTT. Translated: CASSRGLAGTGELFF.

This chain joins TRBV3-1 (or the pseudogene TRBV3-2) and TRBJ2-5; 7 bases match TRBD2. CDR3 length: 16 amino acids. CDR1 LGHDT and CDR2 YNNKEL come from the germline V gene (reference sequence). The V segment lost 4 bases and the J segment 7 bases; nucleotides outside the gene matches: 15. The CDR3 protein is CASSPGTAGLAGTQYF. CDR3 in DNA: TGTGCCAGCAGCCCAGGAACAGCGGGATTGGCGGGGACCCAGTACTTC.

V gene TRBV19 combines with J gene TRBJ2-6, with 12 bases lining up with TRBD2. The CDR3 runs 16 residues. CDR1 is LNHDA, CDR2 SQIVND, per germline (reference sequence). V gave up 9 bases and J gave up 0 bases; unmatched junction bases: 3. As DNA, the CDR3 is TGTGCCAGCGCGACTAGCGGGGGCTCTGGGGCCAACGTCCTGACTTTC. This encodes CASATSGGSGANVLTF.

This sequence joins TRBV10-3 and TRBJ2-1; weak D call: TRBD2 (5 bases). Germline CDR1 reads ENHRY; CDR2 reads SYGVKD. The CDR3 is 13 amino acids. V lost 6 bases, J lost 3 bases, and 9 bases lay in between. The CDR3, as DNA: TGTGCCATCAGCTACCGGGACTACAATGAGCAGTTCTTC. Its protein is CAISYRDYNEQFF.

In its sample, this clone was seen once. The V call is TRBV6-2 or TRBV6-3, the J call TRBJ2-7, with 7 bases that match TRBD1. CDR1 is MNHEY, CDR2 SVGEGT, per germline. CDR3 size: 12 residues. J lost 5 bases, V lost 6 bases, and 4 bases had no gene match. This chain's CDR3 is CASSDRVHEQYF. The CDR3 DNA reads as TGTGCCAGCAGCGACAGGGTCCACGAGCAGTACTTC.

V gene TRBV5-5 combines with J gene TRBJ2-7; 7 bases line up with TRBD2. Germline CDR1 and CDR2: SGHKS and YYEKEE (reference sequence). The ends lost 3 bases at V and 5 bases at J; junction bases unmatched: 11. The CDR3 length is 15 residues. For the CDR3, the DNA is TGTGCCAGCAGCTCGCTGGGCGGGGGTAGGGACGAGCAGTACTTC. Amino acids: CASSSLGGGRDEQYF. Filled out from reference TRBV5-5 and TRBJ2-7, the complete variable domain reads DAGVTQSPTHLIKTRGQQVTLRCSPISGHKSVSWYQQVLGQGPQFIFQYYEKEERGRGNFPDRFSARQFPNYSSELNVNALLLGDSALYLCASSSLGGGRDEQYFGPGTRLTVT.

This clone was seen a few times. The gene calls are TRBV3-1 (or the pseudogene TRBV3-2) and TRBJ2-3; maybe TRBD1 (5 bases). The CDR3 runs 15 residues. The ends were cut back, 0 bases at V and 8 bases at J, with 15 bases in the middle. The V gene's germline CDR1 is LGHDT and CDR2 YNNKEL (reference sequence). The CDR3 loop is CASSQEPRAMGTQYF. The CDR3 DNA reads as TGTGCCAGCAGCCAAGAACCCAGGGCAATGGGTACGCAGTATTTT.

This sequence joins TRBV12-5 and TRBJ1-6; 9 bases agree with TRBD1. CDR3 length: 17 residues. Germline values: CDR1 LGHNT, CDR2 FRNRAP. The trim removed 6 bases at V and 2 bases at J, leaving 8 bases unmatched. CDR3 protein: CASGFRDRVAYNSPLHF. CDR3 DNA sequence: TGTGCTAGTGGCTTCCGGGACAGGGTGGCCTATAATTCACCCCTCCACTTT. Full variable domain (remainder filled in from reference TRBV12-5 and TRBJ1-6): DARVTQTPRHKVTEMGQEVTMRCQPILGHNTVFWYRQTMMQGLELLAYFRNRAPLDDSGMPKDRFSAEMPDATLATLKIQPSEPRDSAVYFCASGFRDRVAYNSPLHFGNGTRLTVT.